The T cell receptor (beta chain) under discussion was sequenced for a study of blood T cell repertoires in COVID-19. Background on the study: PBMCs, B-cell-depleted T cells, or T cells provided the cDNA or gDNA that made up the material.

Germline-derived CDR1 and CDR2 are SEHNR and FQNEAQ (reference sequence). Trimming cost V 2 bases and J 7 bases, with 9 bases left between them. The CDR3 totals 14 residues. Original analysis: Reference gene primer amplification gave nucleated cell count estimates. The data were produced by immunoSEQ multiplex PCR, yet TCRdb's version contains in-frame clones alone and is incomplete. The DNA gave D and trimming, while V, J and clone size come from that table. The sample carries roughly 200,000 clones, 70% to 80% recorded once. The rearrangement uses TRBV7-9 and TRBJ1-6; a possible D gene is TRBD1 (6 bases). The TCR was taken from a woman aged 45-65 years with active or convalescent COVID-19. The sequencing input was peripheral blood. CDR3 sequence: CASSLLQGNSPLHF. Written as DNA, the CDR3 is TGTGCCAGCAGCTTACTACAGGGAAATTCACCCCTCCACTTT.